The 21 T cell receptor beta chains presented below share a single source sample, sequenced in a study of early T cells in non-severe SARS-CoV-2 infection. TCRdb itself ran the 5' RACE reads through MiXCR, one entry per CDR3 protein. The sample holds about 66,000 distinct CDR3 sequences, around 9% seen once. Sequencing input: whole blood. The receptors here all came from an adult who was a healthcare worker with PCR-confirmed SARS-CoV-2 infection or an uninfected control (not recorded which).

The chain joins TRBV20-1 to TRBJ2-1; 10 bases are shared with TRBD2. CDR1 is DFQATT, CDR2 SNEGSKA, per germline (reference sequence). Trimming removed 3 bases from V and 15 bases from J; junction bases left unmatched: 11. The CDR3 contains 13 residues. The CDR3 sequence is CSASGSGRAGLFF. The CDR3 DNA reads as TGCAGTGCTAGCGGCAGCGGGAGGGCCGGTTTGTTCTTC.

This clonotype was detected a few times. The rearrangement links TRBV21-1 to TRBJ2-7. TRBV21-1 is marked as a pseudogene. This CDR3 is built from 13 residues. The CDR3 DNA follows: TGTGCCAGCAGCAGGGCTTCTTCGTACGAGCAGTACTTC. Translated: CASSRASSYEQYF.

This clonotype was counted between two and nine times. The chain is built from TRBV12-3 or TRBV12-4 and TRBJ1-2; D gene ambiguous. Trimming cost V 6 bases and J 2 bases, with 7 bases left between them. CDR3 length: 12 amino acids. For the CDR3, the DNA is TGTGCCAGCAGCCTAGGGAACTATGGCTACACCTTC. Its protein is CASSLGNYGYTF.

The rearrangement uses TRBV15 and TRBJ2-7, with 7 bases fitting TRBD1. The CDR3 length is 14 residues. Germline V CDR1 and CDR2: LNHNV, YYDKDF (reference sequence). The V gene end was trimmed by 8 bases and the J gene end by 0 bases; junction bases not matched to a gene: 7. DNA for the CDR3: TGTGCCACCGCTGGCAGGGGGTACTCCTACGAGCAGTACTTC. Protein: CATAGRGYSYEQYF.

This clonotype appeared a few times. This chain connects TRBV11-2 to TRBJ2-5; a possible D gene is TRBD1 (5 bases). The CDR3 runs 18 residues. V lost 0 bases and J lost 2, with 19 bases in between. The germline gives CDR1 SGHAT, CDR2 FQNNGV. The DNA for the CDR3 is TGTGCCAGCAGCTTAGATCTCTGGGGCCGCGAGGAGCAAGAGACCCAGTACTTC. This gives the protein CASSLDLWGREEQETQYF. Full variable domain (remainder filled in from reference TRBV11-2 and TRBJ2-5): EAGVAQSPRYKIIEKRQSVAFWCNPISGHATLYWYQQILGQGPKLLIQFQNNGVVDDSQLPKDRFSAERLKGVDSTLKIQPAKLEDSAVYLCASSLDLWGREEQETQYFGPGTRLLVL.

The chain has TRBV7-3 and TRBJ2-1; possibly TRBD1 or TRBD2 for D (6 bases each). Trimming removed 4 bases from V and 6 bases from J, with 19 bases in between. The CDR3 extends over 16 amino acids. Germline values: CDR1 SGHTA, CDR2 FQGTGA. The CDR3 region has the DNA TGTGCCAGCAGCTACCGGGGCGGGACCAGGGGCAATGAGCAGTTCTTC. Amino acid sequence: CASSYRGGTRGNEQFF.

In this sample, this clonotype turned up a few times. The genes are TRBV4-1 and TRBJ2-7, with D perhaps TRBD1 (6 bases). Trimming removed 0 bases from V and 7 bases from J, with 19 bases in between. Germline V gene data show CDR1 as MGHRA and CDR2 as YSYEKL. This CDR3 is 16 amino acids long. The CDR3 is CASSQDLQGRDWEQYF. CDR3 nucleotide sequence: TGCGCCAGCAGCCAAGATCTACAGGGTAGAGATTGGGAGCAGTACTTC.

This clonotype has a handful of counts. The chain couples TRBV24-1 to TRBJ2-5, with 8 bases lining up with TRBD2. Losses at the gene ends were 9 bases for V and 1 base for J; bases not matched to a gene: 6. The CDR3 has 14 amino acids. Germline V lookup: CDR1 KGHDR, CDR2 SFDVKD. CDR3 bases: TGTGCCACCGACACCGGACTAGCCCAAGAGACCCAGTACTTC. It codes for CATDTGLAQETQYF.

A few counts support this clonotype. The chain uses TRBV6-2 or TRBV6-3 and TRBJ2-7; the match to TRBD1 covers 9 bases. Germline loops: CDR1 MNHEY, CDR2 SVGEGT. The trim removed 5 bases at V and 1 base at J, leaving 6 bases unmatched. The CDR3 consists of 15 residues. DNA of the CDR3: TGTGCCAGCAGTCCAGGACAGGGGCTTTCCTACGAGCAGTACTTC. This codes for CASSPGQGLSYEQYF.

This clonotype was seen only a few times. V is TRBV25-1 and J is TRBJ2-3; TRBD2 matches at 13 bases. The CDR3 extends over 15 amino acids. Per germline, CDR1 MGHDK and CDR2 SYGVNS. V shed 6 bases and J 0 bases; nucleotides not matched to a gene: 0. The CDR3 region is CASRGLAGSTDTQYF. CDR3 nucleotides: TGTGCCAGCAGGGGACTAGCGGGGAGCACAGATACGCAGTATTTT.

The chain joins TRBV6-6 to TRBJ1-5, with D uncertain. CDR3 length: 12 amino acids. Germline values: CDR1 MNHNY, CDR2 SVGAGI (reference sequence). Trimming pared 2 bases from V and 5 bases from J, leaving 4 bases between. Here the CDR3 reads CASSYRDQPQHF. The CDR3 coding sequence is TGTGCCAGCAGTTACCGGGATCAGCCCCAGCATTTT.

This clonotype was counted between two and nine times. The chain employs TRBV18 and TRBJ2-2; 7 bases are a match to TRBD1. V lost 4 bases and J lost 6; bases outside the gene matches: 5. The V gene's germline CDR1 is KGHSH and CDR2 LQKENI. The CDR3 extends over 14 amino acids. The CDR3 nucleotides are TGTGCCAGCTCACGTTCGACAGGGCCCGGGGAGCTGTTTTTT. The encoded protein is CASSRSTGPGELFF.

The rearrangement uses TRBV7-2 and TRBJ1-4, with a tentative D call TRBD1 (5 bases). Germline CDR1 reads SGHTA; CDR2 reads FQGNSA. V lost 5 bases and J 8 bases, leaving 18 bases between the germline ends. CDR3 length: 15 residues. The chain's CDR3 is CASSLSVQGGEKLFF. CDR3 DNA sequence: TGTGCCAGCAGCCTTAGCGTGCAGGGCGGCGAAAAACTGTTTTTT.

This chain uses TRBV7-2 with TRBJ2-2; TRBD2 might be the D (5 bases). This CDR3 is built from 14 residues. V shed 3 bases and J shed 3 bases, with 8 bases lying between them. Germline CDR1 reads SGHTA; CDR2 reads FQGNSA. CDR3 sequence (DNA): TGTGCCAGCAGCTTGAGGGCGGACACCGGGGAGCTGTTTTTT. Residues: CASSLRADTGELFF.

This clonotype came up a few times. V is TRBV12-3 or TRBV12-4 and J is TRBJ2-5, with D tentatively TRBD2 (6 bases). Between the trimmed V and J ends, which lost 4 bases and 1 base, there was a span of 10 bases. The CDR3 covers 14 residues. CDR3 loop: CASSWRGGQETQYF. CDR3 in DNA: TGTGCCAGCAGTTGGAGGGGTGGCCAAGAGACCCAGTACTTC.

This clonotype was detected ten times or more. The chain employs TRBV6-6 and TRBJ1-1, with D perhaps matching TRBD1 (5 bases). This CDR3 spans 14 amino acids. Germline CDR1 MNHNY, CDR2 SVGAGI (reference sequence). Trimming stripped 0 bases from V and 5 bases from J, with 10 bases between. In DNA, the CDR3 is TGTGCCAGCAGTTACTCGATCAGGGCAACTGAAGCTTTCTTT. Protein sequence: CASSYSIRATEAFF.

This clonotype was seen more than once but under ten times. The genes are TRBV10-1 and TRBJ1-4; no firm D call. V gave up 8 bases and J gave up 7 bases, with 14 bases separating them. The length of the CDR3 is 13 residues. Germline V gene lookup returns CDR1 WNHNN and CDR2 SYGVQD (reference sequence). The CDR3 here is CASPLLRCEKLFF. CDR3 nucleotides: TGCGCCAGCCCTCTCCTTCGGTGTGAAAAACTGTTTTTT.

This clonotype was observed a few times. The V gene is TRBV11-1, the J gene TRBJ2-1; TRBD2 agrees at 8 bases. V shed 3 bases and J 6 bases; nucleotides not matched to a gene: 16. Germline V CDR1 and CDR2: SGHAT, FQDESV (reference sequence). The CDR3 sequence is 18 residues long. Here the CDR3 reads CASSFRTSGGFLGNEQFF. CDR3 DNA: TGTGCCAGCAGCTTTCGTACTAGCGGAGGTTTCTTGGGCAATGAGCAGTTCTTC.

J is TRBJ2-5 and V is TRBV7-3; D remains ambiguous. Trimming pared 3 bases from V and 5 bases from J, leaving 10 bases between. Germline assignment: CDR1 SGHTA and CDR2 FQGTGA. The CDR3 length is 13 residues. The CDR3 DNA reads as TGTGCCAGCAGCTTTGCCTCCGGGGAGACCCAGTACTTC. Protein: CASSFASGETQYF.

In its sample, this clonotype was seen many times. The chain recombines TRBV7-2 with TRBJ1-1; D gene uncertain. V was shortened by 2 bases and J by 2 bases, with 12 bases between the two germline ends. The CDR3 sequence is 15 residues long. Germline V CDR1 and CDR2: SGHTA, FQGNSA. The CDR3 sequence is CASSLTAQKNTEAFF. The CDR3 DNA reads as TGTGCCAGCAGCTTAACCGCACAAAAAAACACTGAAGCTTTCTTT. The full variable domain, with the rest looked up from reference TRBV7-2 and TRBJ1-1, is GAGVSQSPSNKVTEKGKDVELRCDPISGHTALYWYRQSLGQGLEFLIYFQGNSAPDKSGLPSDRFSAERTGGSVSTLTIQRTQQEDSAVYLCASSLTAQKNTEAFFGQGTRLTVV.

This sequence joins TRBV6-5 and TRBJ1-1; D is perhaps TRBD1 (5 bases). The CDR3 length is 13 residues. Trimming removed 0 bases at V and 6 bases at J, with 8 bases between. Germline CDR1 reads MNHEY; CDR2 reads SVGAGI. CDR3 in DNA: TGTGCCAGCAGTTACTCGCAGGGTTCTGAAGCTTTCTTT. This codes for CASSYSQGSEAFF.